Described below is a single T cell receptor beta chain sequence and its context. Its target is unknown. These data originate in a study of T cells in localized non-small cell lung cancer. Study results and limitations: Among the tissues sampled, uninvolved adjacent lung had the highest T cell clonality, above tumor. Median approximately 58 top-100 tumor clones were shared with paired adjacent lung. Sequencing was limited to one tumor region, leaving the possibility of heterogeneity open.

Profiled with immunoSEQ multiplex PCR; TCRdb holds only in-frame clones, not every one. The table lists tens of thousands of clones, 81% of them singletons. This clonotype was obtained from a man aged 40 to 70 with stage III squamous cell lung carcinoma. Specimen: peripheral blood, collected before any cancer treatment.

The CDR3 DNA reads as TGTGCCAGCAGTGACGGACCCTTCACTGAAGCTTTCTTT. Translation: CASSDGPFTEAFF. V and J are TRBV25-1 and TRBJ1-1; D is ambiguous. The CDR3 totals 13 residues. The V gene lost 3 bases and the J gene lost 4 bases, with 9 bases spanning the gap. CDR1 MGHDK and CDR2 SYGVNS come from the germline V gene.